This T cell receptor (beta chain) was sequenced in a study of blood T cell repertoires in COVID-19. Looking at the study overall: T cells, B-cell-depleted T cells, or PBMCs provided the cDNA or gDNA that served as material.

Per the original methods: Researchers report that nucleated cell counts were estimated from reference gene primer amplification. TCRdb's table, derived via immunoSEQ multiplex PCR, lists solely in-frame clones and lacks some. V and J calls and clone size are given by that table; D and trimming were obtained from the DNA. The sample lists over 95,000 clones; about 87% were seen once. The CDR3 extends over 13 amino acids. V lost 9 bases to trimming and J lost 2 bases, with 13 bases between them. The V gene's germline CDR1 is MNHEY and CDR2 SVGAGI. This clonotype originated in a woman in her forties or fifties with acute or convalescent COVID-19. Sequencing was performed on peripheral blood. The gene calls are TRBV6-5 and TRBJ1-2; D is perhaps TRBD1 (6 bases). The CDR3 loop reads CASEITGNYGYTF. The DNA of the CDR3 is TGTGCCAGTGAAATAACAGGGAACTATGGCTACACCTTC.